In its sample, the clone carrying this T cell receptor (beta chain) was seen many times. Time point described: newly diagnosed GD, antithyroid drugs for less than 3 months. From PBMCs, RNA was extracted and then used to make the TCR library. With EDTA tubes as the receptacles, approximately 10 milliliters of peripheral blood were drawn. This sample was included in a study of regulatory T cells in long-lasting Graves disease. The ends were cut back, 11 bases at V and 4 bases at J, with 14 bases in the middle. Germline V CDR1 and CDR2: ENHRY, SYGVKD. CDR3 length equals 12 residues. iRepertoire HTBI primers and Arm-PCR of CDR3 regions built TCR beta libraries. Per the original data handling: Looking across samples, the authors found some 67 TRBV and 13 to 15 TRBJ segments. A single record per CDR3 protein comes from TCRdb applying MiXCR to the multiplex PCR reads. TCRdb, rather than the study authors, made the V and J calls. The top ten clones hold roughly a tenth of a sample with about 540,000 distinct CDR3 sequences, about 14% of them seen once.

The same data also went into a second study, on T cells in Graves' hyperthyroidism and ophthalmopathy. That paper notes: Most clonotypes expanded in thyroid above 0.001 were likewise present in blood.

This TCR was recovered from a man aged 25-45 years with Graves disease. The sample here was peripheral blood mononuclear cells (PBMCs), taken at new diagnosis, from a patient treated with antithyroid drugs. This chain joins TRBV10-3 and TRBJ1-1, with D possibly matching TRBD1 (5 bases). CDR3 region: CASEGGGTEAFF. For the CDR3, the DNA is TGTGCCTCGGAAGGTGGGGGCACTGAAGCTTTCTTT.